A selection of T cell receptor beta chains follows, all from one sample in a study of cytomegalovirus exposure and HLA in healthy donors. TCRdb's table, derived via immunoSEQ multiplex PCR, lists solely in-frame clones and lacks some. The table lists 150,000 to 200,000 clones, 75% to 85% of them singletons, with roughly 1.4% in the top ten. Input material: PBMCs. These receptors came from a man aged 18 to 30 in good health and CMV-seronegative. CDR3s include the opening cysteine and the closing phenylalanine or tryptophan. A D gene is named only where the DNA matches it firmly. Only part of the rows carry a size: once, few, many, or a class if the clone is expanded.

abundance	d_gene	j_gene	v_gene	CDR3nt	CDR3aa
-	TRBD1	TRBJ1-1	TRBV6-5	TGTGCCAGCAGTCGGACAGGGATGAACACTGAAGCTTTCTTT	CASSRTGMNTEAFF
-	-	TRBJ2-1	TRBV9	TGTGCCAGCAGCACCTCGGGGAAGGACTACAATGAGCAGTTCTTC	CASSTSGKDYNEQFF
few	TRBD2	TRBJ2-3	TRBV29-1	TGCAGCGTTGCACCGAGCGGGGCTAGCACAGATACGCAGTATTTT	CSVAPSGASTDTQYF
-	-	TRBJ2-7	TRBV18	TGTGCCAGCTCAGGAACCCGGACTACCTACGAGCAGTACTTC	CASSGTRTTYEQYF
-	TRBD2	TRBJ2-7	TRBV11-2	TGTGCCAGCAGAAGGACTAGCGCAACCTACGAGCAGTACTTC	CASRRTSATYEQYF
-	-	TRBJ2-7	TRBV2	TGTGCCAGCAGTCTAGCGTACTCCTACGAGCAGTACTTC	CASSLAYSYEQYF
-	TRBD1	TRBJ2-7	TRBV6-5	TGTGCCAGCAGTAGCCGACAGGGGTGTCGGCAGTACTTC	CASSSRQGCRQYF
once	TRBD2	TRBJ2-1	TRBV7-3	TGTGCCAGCAGCTCGTTAGCGGGAGGGGATAATGAGCAGTTCTTC	CASSSLAGGDNEQFF
once	-	TRBJ2-4	TRBV2	TGTGCCAGCAGTGAAGCTGGGACTTCCTATACGGGCGCCAAAAACATTCAGTACTTC	CASSEAGTSYTGAKNIQYF
-	-	TRBJ1-1	TRBV7-9	TGTGCCAGCAGACAGGGTGGGAACACTGAAGCTTTCTTT	CASRQGGNTEAFF
-	-	TRBJ1-5	TRBV18	TGTGCCAGCTCCCCAACTGGGAGTTCCCGTAGCAATCAGCCCCAGCATTTT	CASSPTGSSRSNQPQHF
-	TRBD2	TRBJ2-5	TRBV7-8	TGTGCCAGCACTGGCGGGAGTAGAGAGACCCAGTACTTC	CASTGGSRETQYF
-	TRBD1	TRBJ1-4	TRBV30	TGTGCCTGGGCCACCAACAGGGGTTATGAAAAACTGTTTTTT	CAWATNRGYEKLFF
few	-	TRBJ2-1	TRBV5-1	TGCGCCAGCAGCTTGCCAGGCGGGGGCTTCTACAATGAGCAGTTCTTC	CASSLPGGGFYNEQFF
-	TRBD1	TRBJ2-7	TRBV5-4	TGTGCCAGCAGCTTGGACAGGGGGCGCGAGCAGTACTTC	CASSLDRGREQYF
few	TRBD1	TRBJ1-1	TRBV5-1	TGCGCCAGCAGCTTTACAGGGGACCCGAACACTGAAGCTTTCTTT	CASSFTGDPNTEAFF
few	-	TRBJ2-2	TRBV10-3	TGTGCCATCAGTCTCAGGGAAAACACCGGGGAGCTGTTTTTT	CAISLRENTGELFF
-	-	TRBJ2-2	TRBV5-1	TGCGCCAGCAGCTTGTGGGGCCTAGCGAACACCGGGGAGCTGTTTTTT	CASSLWGLANTGELFF
-	-	TRBJ2-7	TRBV6-6	TGTGCCAGCAGCGACAGTTACGAGCAGTACTTC	CASSDSYEQYF
once	TRBD1	TRBJ2-2	TRBV6-5	TGTGCCAGCATGGCGGACAGGGGGACCGGGGAGCTGTTTTTT	CASMADRGTGELFF
-	TRBD2	TRBJ2-7	TRBV7-9	TGTGCCAGCAGCTTTTACAGCGGGAGGATAAAGTACGAGCAGTACTTC	CASSFYSGRIKYEQYF
few	TRBD1	TRBJ2-7	TRBV9	TGTGCCAGCAGCGTGACAGGGGGCTCCTACGAGCAGTACTTC	CASSVTGGSYEQYF
-	TRBD2	TRBJ2-3	TRBV6-6	TGTGCCAGCAGTACCGGGACTAGCCCCTCAGAAGATACGCAGTATTTT	CASSTGTSPSEDTQYF
-	TRBD1	TRBJ1-1	TRBV9	TGTGCCAGCAGCGTAAGCTTGATGTGGGGACAGGGGGTGCCGACCACTGAAGCTTTCTTT	CASSVSLMWGQGVPTTEAFF
-	TRBD1	TRBJ1-1	TRBV27	TGTGCCAGCAGTTTCGGGACAGCGAACACTGAAGCTTTCTTT	CASSFGTANTEAFF
-	-	TRBJ2-6	TRBV29-1	TGCAGCGTTGACATGGGGGCGGGTGGGGCCAACGTCCTGACTTTC	CSVDMGAGGANVLTF
-	TRBD2	TRBJ2-1	TRBV7-8	TGTGCCAGCAGCTTGGCAGGGGCGGGAGGAGGGGATGAGCAGTTCTTC	CASSLAGAGGGDEQFF
-	-	TRBJ2-5	TRBV18	TGTGCCAGCTCACCATGGGGCCAGGGAGAGACCCAGTACTTC	CASSPWGQGETQYF
-	-	TRBJ2-1	TRBV10-2	TGCGCCAGCAGTGTCTGGAAGCAGGGCGGATACAATGAGCAGTTCTTC	CASSVWKQGGYNEQFF
-	TRBD1	TRBJ1-3	TRBV9	TGTGCCAGCAGCGCTGACAGGGGCCCTGGAAACACCATATATTTT	CASSADRGPGNTIYF
-	-	TRBJ1-1	TRBV15	TGTGCCACCAGCAGGGCGGACTCCAACACTGAAGCTTTCTTT	CATSRADSNTEAFF
-	-	TRBJ2-7	TRBV7-8	TGTGCCAGCAGCTTAGAACTCGCTTATTCCTACGAGCAGTACTTC	CASSLELAYSYEQYF
-	TRBD2	TRBJ2-7	TRBV5-1	TGCGCCAGCAGCTTCGGCGGGAGTGTCGACGAGCAGTACTTC	CASSFGGSVDEQYF
-	TRBD1	TRBJ1-2	TRBV5-4	TGTGCCAGCAGATTACAGGGGGCCTATGGCTACACCTTC	CASRLQGAYGYTF
-	TRBD1	TRBJ1-5	TRBV27	TGTGCCAGCAGTTTATCCCAGGGGGGCAATCAGCCCCAGCATTTT	CASSLSQGGNQPQHF
-	-	TRBJ2-7	TRBV27	TGTGCCAGCAGTTTATCACCTAGGCAGAGGGAGCAGTACTTC	CASSLSPRQREQYF
-	-	TRBJ1-5	TRBV12-5	TGTGCTAGTGGACCGGTAAATCAGCCCCAGCATTTT	CASGPVNQPQHF
-	TRBD2	TRBJ2-5	TRBV19	TGTGCCAGTAGTATCGAACTAGCGGTACAAGAGACCCAGTACTTC	CASSIELAVQETQYF
-	-	TRBJ1-2	TRBV15	TGTGCCACCAGCAGGGGGACAACTAACTATGGCTACACCTTC	CATSRGTTNYGYTF
-	TRBD1	TRBJ2-6	TRBV6-4	TGTGCCAGCAGGCAGGGGGCTGGGGCCAACGTCCTGACTTTC	CASRQGAGANVLTF
-	-	TRBJ1-5	TRBV27	TGTGCCAGCAGTTTTGTGGGGGGGGAGGGGCAGCCCCAGCATTTT	CASSFVGGEGQPQHF
-	-	TRBJ1-2	TRBV6-1	TGTGCCAGCAGTGAAACCTCCGGGGTGGGCTATGGCTACACCTTC	CASSETSGVGYGYTF
-	-	TRBJ2-7	TRBV29-1	TGCAGCGTTGAAAAGACAGGTCGCGAGCAGTACTTC	CSVEKTGREQYF
-	-	TRBJ2-1	TRBV6-5	TGTGCCAGCAGTTACACCTACAGGAACTCCTACAATGAGCAGTTCTTC	CASSYTYRNSYNEQFF
-	-	TRBJ1-2	TRBV4-3	TGCGCCAGCAGCCAAGAGGGTTACGGGGATAACTATGGCTACACCTTC	CASSQEGYGDNYGYTF
-	TRBD2	TRBJ2-3	TRBV5-8	TGTGCCAGCAGCTTGGGCGGGGGTATCTCAGGAGATACGCAGTATTTT	CASSLGGGISGDTQYF
-	TRBD1	TRBJ1-2	TRBV5-1	TGCGCCAGCAGCTTGGAAGGACAGGGGCTGAAAAGTGGCTACACCTTC	CASSLEGQGLKSGYTF
-	TRBD1	TRBJ1-5	TRBV27	TGTGCCAGCAGTACAGGGGGCGGGAGCAATCAGCCCCAGCATTTT	CASSTGGGSNQPQHF
-	-	TRBJ2-1	TRBV9	TGTGCCAGCAGCGTAGCTACGACTATCCTAGGGGGTGAGCAGTTCTTC	CASSVATTILGGEQFF
-	-	TRBJ2-5	TRBV13	TGTGCCAGCAGCTCAAACCTAGCCCAAGAGACCCAGTACTTC	CASSSNLAQETQYF
-	-	TRBJ2-1	TRBV29-1	TGCAGCGTTCTAGAGCAGGGACGGGGGTCCTACAATGAGCAGTTCTTC	CSVLEQGRGSYNEQFF
-	-	TRBJ2-5	TRBV27	TGTGCCAGCAGTTTCCAGGTTCAAGAGACCCAGTACTTC	CASSFQVQETQYF
-	TRBD1	TRBJ2-5	TRBV5-1	TGCGCCAGCAGCTTAGTTCCGGGGACAGGGGGCCAACAAGAGACCCAGTACTTC	CASSLVPGTGGQQETQYF
-	-	TRBJ2-7	TRBV7-9	TGTTCCAGCCGACTAGGCGCCACCTACGAGCAGTACTTC	CSSRLGATYEQYF
-	TRBD2	TRBJ2-1	TRBV6-6	TGTGCCAGCAGTGGGACTAGCGGAATTATGTATCATGAGCAGTTCTTC	CASSGTSGIMYHEQFF
once	-	TRBJ2-2	TRBV7-2	TGTGCCAGCAGCTTCGGGGGTCTGAACACCGGGGAGCTGTTTTTT	CASSFGGLNTGELFF